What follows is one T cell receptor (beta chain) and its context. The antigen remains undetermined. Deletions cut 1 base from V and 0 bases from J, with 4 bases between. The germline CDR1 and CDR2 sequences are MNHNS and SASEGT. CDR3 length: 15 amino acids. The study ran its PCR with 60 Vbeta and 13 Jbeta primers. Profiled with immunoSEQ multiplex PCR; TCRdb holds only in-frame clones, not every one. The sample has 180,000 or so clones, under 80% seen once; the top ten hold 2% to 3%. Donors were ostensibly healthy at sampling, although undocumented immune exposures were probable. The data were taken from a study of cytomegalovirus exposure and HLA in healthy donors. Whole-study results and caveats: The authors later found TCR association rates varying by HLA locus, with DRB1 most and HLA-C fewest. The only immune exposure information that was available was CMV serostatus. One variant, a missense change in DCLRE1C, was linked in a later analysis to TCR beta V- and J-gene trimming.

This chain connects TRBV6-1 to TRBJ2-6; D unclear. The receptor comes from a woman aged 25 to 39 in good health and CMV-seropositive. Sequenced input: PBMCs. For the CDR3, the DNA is TGTGCCAGCAGTGAAGACTACTCTGGGGCCAACGTCCTGACTTTC. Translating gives CASSEDYSGANVLTF.